Each of the 4 T cell receptor beta chains below was sequenced from the same sample in a study of T cell responses to AZD1222 COVID-19 vaccine. The protocol was immunoSEQ multiplex PCR, while the TCRdb copy is restricted to in-frame clones and leaves out a portion. The repertoire holds 150,000 to 200,000 clones, with 80% to 90% as singletons. The sequenced sample was peripheral blood, obtained on day 0 of AZD1222 vaccination. The receptor set was obtained from an adult in good health.

V gene TRBV3-1 (or the pseudogene TRBV3-2) combines with J gene TRBJ2-3, with 11 bases matching TRBD2. CDR1 and CDR2 from the germline V gene are LGHDT and YNNKEL (reference sequence). The CDR3 runs 19 residues. Losses at the gene ends were 2 bases for V and 6 bases for J; bases not matched to a gene: 16. CDR3 amino acids: CASSQYPSGGPTSRDTQYF. The CDR3 nucleotides read TGTGCCAGCAGCCAATATCCTAGCGGGGGGCCCACCTCCCGGGATACGCAGTATTTT.

This rearrangement joins TRBV27 to TRBJ1-6; D may be TRBD1 (5 bases). Per germline, CDR1 MNHEY and CDR2 SMNVEV (reference sequence). The CDR3 totals 13 residues. Deletions cut 5 bases from V and 13 bases from J, with 15 bases between. The CDR3 DNA follows: TGTGCCAGCAGTCCCTCAGGGATTCGGCCCCTCCACTTT. Translated, it gives CASSPSGIRPLHF.

As concerns this clone: The DNA is omitted, as the CDR3 cannot be located on it reliably, and the CDR3 follows TCRdb's listing. This sequence joins TRBV12-3 or TRBV12-4 and TRBJ2-1; the table's TRBD2 call for D was not verified on the DNA. The CDR3 has 12 residues if both end residues are counted. This CDR3 is CASSFGGGAPFF.

Only a few counts were recorded for this clone. This chain connects TRBV5-1 to TRBJ2-7; D not resolved. Germline-derived CDR1 and CDR2 are SGHRS and YFSETQ. Trimming shortened V by 4 bases and J by 2 bases, and 1 base separated the two germline ends. This CDR3 region has 10 residues. The CDR3 region is CASSTYEQYF. CDR3 DNA: TGCGCCAGCAGCACCTACGAGCAGTACTTC.